This T cell receptor beta chain was retrieved from a study of identifying expanded T cells in peripheral blood (dated by TCRdb to about 2019). Some background on the complete study: Technical replicates were generated by sequencing separate aliquots of the same genomic DNA pool, with four replicates compared pairwise. Overall study results and their limits: Approximately 1.2 differentially abundant clones were flagged by the binomial model between technical replicates, whereas about 15 and 19 were flagged over around two weeks and four weeks, respectively. Both the number of clones called differentially abundant and the false-positive rate were significantly reduced by the beta-binomial model across all healthy-donor time intervals. Variance in clone template counts between two-week samples significantly increased with total template count across all healthy donors. The authors expected that over much longer intervals, such as months to years, biological variance in healthy repertoires might increase even further.

This clone was found once. Its antigen has not been determined. No base qualities exist here, and no much larger clone lies one base off it. The immunoSEQ Assay, which uses bias-controlled multiplex PCR amplification of genomic DNA, was used to profile TCRbeta CDR3 regions. In the paper's pipeline: To quantify the absolute abundance of each unique TCRbeta CDR3 region, the sequences were collapsed and filtered. Differential abundance was tested with a binomial (Fisher-equivalent) model and with a beta-binomial model adding time-dependent variance fitted from healthy donors. Clones with fewer than 5 combined templates were removed, and a clone was called differentially abundant if the clone's Benjamini-Hochberg FDR was below 0.01. Beta-binomial variance was modeled as a function of total template count across the two samples using the form v = (b*log(k)+a)^2. This immuneACCESS table, as held by TCRdb, lists in-frame sequences with V and J called but not all clones. Of the missing ones, under half trace to an unresolved V gene in checked studies; the others have no known cause. V and J calls and clone size come straight from that table; D and trimming were deduced from the DNA. The sample yields about 110,000 clones; approximately 90% were counted once. 6.5% to 9% of the sample is held by the ten biggest clonotypes.

No immune events, such as infections, were documented for the healthy donors during the collection period. Blood repertoires from healthy donors were used as a training cohort for calibrating time-dependent variance in a beta-binomial model of differential abundance of T-cell clones. The training cohort comprised about ten healthy donors, 3 female and 7 male. On average the donors were around 39 years old, and their ages spanned about 25 to 64 years. Obtained from a commercial supplier, whole blood was collected from each healthy donor at three time points set about 2 weeks apart. Genomic DNA was extracted from unsorted whole blood for immunosequencing. The CDR3 measures 19 amino acids from cysteine to phenylalanine. Just CDR3 DNA is preserved here, 57 bases in frame from base 1. Unmatched junction bases come to 13, with V trimmed by 1 base and J by 4 bases. The CDR1 and CDR2 encoded by the germline V gene are LGHNA and YNFKEQ.

Sequences were obtained from blood. Recombination connected TRBV4-2 to TRBJ2-2, with 9 junctional bases fitting TRBD1. This clonotype was obtained from a person aged 18 to 75 in good health. The CDR3 sequence is CASSQAFSRGQGSTGELFF. Read as DNA, the sequence is TGTGCCAGCAGCCAAGCGTTTTCCCGGGGACAGGGATCCACCGGGGAGCTGTTTTTT.